One T cell receptor beta chain is described in this entry. The specificity of this receptor is unknown. No clone much larger than this one lies a single base away; base qualities are absent. From the cysteine through the phenylalanine, the CDR3 covers 18 amino acids. The kept DNA is CDR3 alone, 54 bases in frame from the first base. Patients with a history of autoimmune disease or receiving systemic immunosuppression were excluded from the trial. Peripheral blood for TCR sequencing was collected from all dose cohorts at baseline, on cycle 4 day 1, and on cycle 7 day 1. The samples were taken from a phase I, first-in-human, multicenter, open-label dose-escalation trial of ivuxolimab. Adults with locally advanced or metastatic melanoma, renal cell, hepatocellular, or head and neck squamous cell carcinoma were enrolled in the trial. CD4+ and CD8+ T cells were sorted separately from peripheral blood before TCR sequencing.

These data originate in a study of OX40 agonist ivuxolimab in advanced cancers. About the investigation overall: Ivuxolimab was an agonistic, fully human IgG2 monoclonal antibody directed against OX40 (CD134), a costimulatory receptor. Three dose-escalation patients achieved partial responses, one with hepatocellular carcinoma and two with cutaneous melanoma. Intravenous ivuxolimab was administered to patients every 2 weeks at six dose levels: 0.01, 0.1, 0.3, 1.5, 3 and 10 mg/kg. Prior anti-PD-1, anti-PD-L1 or anti-CTLA-4 therapy was permitted, and about two fifths of dose-escalation patients had received checkpoint inhibitors. The monotherapy dose-escalation portion (N ≈ 55 patients) of the phase I ivuxolimab trial is reported in the paper. Of the roughly 52 patients in dose escalation, about 19 had hepatocellular carcinoma, about 15 had melanoma, 9 had renal cell carcinoma and 9 had head and neck cancer. In the dose-escalation cohort, 70% to 90% of patients were male, and the mean age was 60 years with a range of about 20 to 80. Peripheral TCRbeta sequencing was intended to test whether TCR sequence diversity was altered and clonal T-cell expansion was caused by ivuxolimab. What the study reported, not specific to this receptor: Low levels of normalized T-cell clonal expansion were also seen in some patients who did not respond. In partial responders in the 0.1-3.0 mg/kg groups, normalized peripheral clonal expansion was found to be among the lowest, especially among CD8+ T cells. The antigen specificity of the clonally expanded peripheral T cells was not determined. After ivuxolimab, CD8+ T cells had more expanded clones than CD4+ T cells on average. At doses of 0.1 to 3.0 mg/kg, clonal expansion of both CD4+ and CD8+ T cells in blood was seen between baseline and week 6.

Genomic DNA was isolated from the sorted cells so that the TCRbeta CDR3 region could be sequenced. TCRbeta CDR3 regions were sequenced using the immunoSEQ Assay. TCRdb mirrors the immuneACCESS table, restricted to in-frame sequences. Some clones are absent from its copies; in checked studies, under half trace to an unresolved V gene, and the reason for the others is unknown. The sample table lists 60,000 to 75,000 clones, roughly 80% of them with a count of one. The top ten clones comprise 1.1% of the sample. The chain is assembled from TRBV1 and TRBJ1-2. TRBV1 is classified as a pseudogene. The material was CD4+ or CD8+ T cells sorted from blood, obtained in a trial of the OX40 agonist ivuxolimab. The clonotype was recovered from an adult with an advanced solid tumor such as melanoma, head and neck, liver or kidney cancer. This receptor has the CDR3 CTSSQEFAWTDANYGYTF. The DNA sequence follows: TGCACCAGCAGCCAAGAGTTTGCATGGACCGACGCTAACTATGGCTACACCTTC.